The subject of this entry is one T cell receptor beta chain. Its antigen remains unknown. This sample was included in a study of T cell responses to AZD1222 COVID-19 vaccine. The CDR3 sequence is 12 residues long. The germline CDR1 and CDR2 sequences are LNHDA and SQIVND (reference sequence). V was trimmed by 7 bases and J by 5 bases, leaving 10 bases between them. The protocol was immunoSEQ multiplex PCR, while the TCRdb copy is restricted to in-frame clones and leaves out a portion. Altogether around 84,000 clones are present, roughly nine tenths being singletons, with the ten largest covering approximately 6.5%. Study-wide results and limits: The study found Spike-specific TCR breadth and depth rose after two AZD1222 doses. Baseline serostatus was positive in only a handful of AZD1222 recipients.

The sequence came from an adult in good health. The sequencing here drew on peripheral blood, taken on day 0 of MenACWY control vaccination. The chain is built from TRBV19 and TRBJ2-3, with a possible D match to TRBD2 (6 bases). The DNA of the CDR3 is TGTGCCAGTAATGAGGGAGGAGATACGCAGTATTTT. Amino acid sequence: CASNEGGDTQYF.